This entry is about one TCR beta chain. One end of the junction fails to match germline, which may point to a read error. The CDR3 consists of 13 residues. Germline V lookup: CDR1 DFQATT, CDR2 SNEGSKA (reference sequence). For donors with ophthalmopathy, the disease showed moderate-to-severe activity, reached CAS ≥3 and NOSPECS ≥4, and had lasted under 3 months. The data were obtained in a study of Graves' ophthalmopathy and Graves' hyperthyroidism. Beta-chain TCR CDR3 regions were amplified from RNA transcripts. Second-round multiplex PCR followed a first-round RT-PCR using HTBI primers. TCRdb ran MiXCR on the multiplex PCR reads and lists one entry per CDR3 protein. The sample consists of under 350,000 distinct CDR3 sequences, 15% to 20% of them appearing once.

This sequence originates from an adult man with Graves' ophthalmopathy. What was sequenced was peripheral blood. The rearrangement uses TRBV20-1 and TRBJ2-7; tentatively, D is TRBD2 (7 bases). CDR3 sequence reads: CSAEGGGPYGQYF. The CDR3 DNA reads TGCAGTGCCGAGGGAGGGGGACCCTACGGGCAGTACTTC.